This T cell receptor beta chain came from a study of cytomegalovirus exposure and HLA in healthy donors. Notes on the study in general: Most TCR sequences were uncommon, yet certain public TCRs appeared in many donors. Cytomegalovirus status was reportedly diagnosed by the classifier with high specificity and sensitivity. A later analysis associated some 16,000 TCR beta sequences with HLA alleles at a 0.05 false discovery rate.

PCR involved 60 Vbeta and 13 Jbeta primers. Clones were sequenced by immunoSEQ multiplex PCR, and TCRdb holds only the in-frame ones, with some missing. This sample has 200,000 or so clones, with roughly 83% found just once. This clone appeared a single time. Antigen specificity is unknown. Germline CDR1 reads SGHVS; CDR2 reads FQNEAQ. This CDR3 region has 18 residues. V shed 5 bases and J 0 bases; nucleotides not matched to a gene: 13. The specimen sequenced was PBMCs. The chain joins TRBV7-8 to TRBJ1-5; TRBD1 matches 7 bases. The receptor was derived from a male donor in good health and CMV-seropositive. The CDR3 region is CASSKGTEGGYSNQPQHF. Written as DNA, the CDR3 is TGTGCCAGCAGCAAAGGGACAGAGGGGGGATATAGCAATCAGCCCCAGCATTTT.